This T cell receptor (beta chain) came from a study of blood T cell repertoires in COVID-19 (dated by TCRdb to 2018 to 2021). In terms of the full investigation: Samples covering the acute and convalescent phases of COVID-19 were provided by collaborators in the United States, Italy and Spain. The prospective study material was composed of cDNA or gDNA derived from T cells, B-cell-depleted T cells, or PBMCs. Deeply sampled blood TCRbeta repertoires from subjects exposed to, actively infected with, or recovered from COVID-19 were included in the dataset. The repertoires were released in a freely available public database meant as a resource for research on the immune response to SARS-CoV-2. The samples were drawn from two sources: the first 160 participants of the ongoing ImmuneRACE study, and 1,254 subjects contributed by 6 global collaborators. A de-identified subject ID, COVID-19 status, age in years and sex were almost always included in the sample metadata. Where available, HLA class I and class II types were obtained from metadata supplied by the sample provider rather than from assay-based typing.

In the prospective study, participants were about 18 to 95 years old, resided in about two dozen geographic areas of the United States, and were enrolled through a virtual design. To assign participants to cohorts, the prospective study relied on clinical history that participants themselves reported in a screening survey and a study questionnaire. For ImmuneRACE Cohort 3, a participant was defined as recovered based on two consecutive negative NP/OP PCR tests, clearance by a healthcare professional, or resolution of symptoms. In the prospective study, whole blood, serum and a nasopharyngeal or oropharyngeal swab were collected from each participant by mobile phlebotomists. Additional blood draws and questionnaires over an approximately 2-month period could optionally be provided by prospective study participants. Prospective study blood samples were shipped either frozen or at room temperature before DNA extraction.

V was cut back by 3 bases and J by 7 bases, leaving a gap of 10 bases between them. The germline V gene (reference sequence) yields LNHDA for CDR1 and SQIVND for CDR2. Inclusive of the bounding cysteine and phenylalanine, the CDR3 is 14 residues long. The kept DNA is CDR3 alone, 42 bases in frame from the first base. As concerns this clone: Its antigen remains undetermined. Base quality data are lacking; no much larger clone is found one base away.

TCRbeta CDR3 regions were amplified from genomic DNA using the immunoSEQ Assay, a bias-controlled multiplex PCR. As for the original processing: The number of nucleated cells in each sample was estimated from the amplification of reference gene primers within the assay. To quantify the absolute abundance of each unique TCRbeta CDR3 rearrangement, sequence reads were collapsed and filtered. Productive Simpson clonality was computed per sample as the square root of Simpson's diversity index over productive rearrangements. TCRdb carries this immuneACCESS record with in-frame sequences only. Its versions omit some clonotypes, under half of them owing to an unresolved V gene in the studies checked, with the rest unexplained. From that table come the V and J calls and clone size; the DNA was used to work out D and trimming. In this sample the table shows over 150,000 clones, around 83% of which occur a single time. More than 5% of the sample rests with the top ten.

The paper as a whole reports these results and caveats: The quantity of clinical and demographic metadata differed by source and by participant and was supplied without curation.

Recombination joined TRBV19 with TRBJ1-6, with TRBD1 perhaps the D gene, on 5 matching bases. This receptor was taken from a man aged 35-49 years who had recovered from COVID-19. Sample: PBMCs or T cells enriched from blood (not recorded which). The CDR3 amino acid sequence is: CASSMQGGNSPLHF. DNA sequence: TGTGCCAGTAGTATGCAGGGAGGGAATTCACCCCTCCACTTT.